These 4 T cell receptor beta chains originate from one sample sequenced in a study of identical twins (dated by TCRdb to the mid-2010s). Libraries were made using 5' RACE. For sequencing, an Illumina HiSeq 2000 was employed. TCRdb reran the public reads through fastp at Q25 and MiXCR, keeping productive beta chains. Here each entry gathers all rows of one CDR3 protein and keeps the most common genes and DNA. This sample is represented by about 150,000 distinct CDR3 sequences; roughly 3.3% of them were singletons. The ten largest clones capture around 8.1% of the sample. The sample was memory T cells sorted from blood. The cell subset or site label of this sample denotes: CD45RO+ enriched T cells. The receptor source for this set is a man younger than 35 in good health.

This clonotype was picked up many times. This chain connects TRBV7-2 to TRBJ2-5; D unclear. The CDR3 runs 16 residues. CDR1 is SGHTA and CDR2 is FQGNSA in the germline V gene. The V end lost 5 bases, the J end lost 5 bases, and 21 bases lay between the germline ends. The CDR3 DNA is TGTGCCAGCAGCGACACTATGACAAGGTCTCGGGAGACCCAGTACTTC. Protein product: CASSDTMTRSRETQYF.

This clonotype was observed at least ten times. The chain links TRBV6-1 to TRBJ2-3, with TRBD2 identical over 11 bases. The V and J ends lost 7 bases and 3 bases, in that order; junction bases with no gene match: 6. Germline V lookup: CDR1 MNHNS, CDR2 SASEGT. The CDR3 loop spans 15 amino acids. CDR3 region: CASKGGLAETDTQYF. DNA for the CDR3: TGTGCCAGCAAAGGGGGACTAGCGGAGACAGATACGCAGTATTTT.

Ten or more counts support this clonotype. The chain couples TRBV20-1 to TRBJ1-5, with D perhaps TRBD1 (5 bases). Trimming stripped 5 bases from V and 1 base from J, with 18 bases between. Germline lookup yields CDR1 DFQATT and CDR2 SNEGSKA (reference sequence). There are 16 residues in the CDR3. DNA of the CDR3: TGCAGTGCTGACCCCGGACAATCAATAAGCAATCAGCCCCAGCATTTT. It is translated as CSADPGQSISNQPQHF.

This clonotype was seen a handful of times. This chain uses TRBV5-1 with TRBJ2-3; D might be TRBD1 (5 bases). The germline CDR1 and CDR2 sequences are SGHRS and YFSETQ. V lost 0 bases to trimming and J lost 5 bases, with 13 bases between them. This CDR3 spans 15 amino acids. Here the CDR3 DNA reads TGCGCCAGCAGCTTGGGTTGGCAGGGTAGAGATACGCAGTATTTT. Translating gives CASSLGWQGRDTQYF.